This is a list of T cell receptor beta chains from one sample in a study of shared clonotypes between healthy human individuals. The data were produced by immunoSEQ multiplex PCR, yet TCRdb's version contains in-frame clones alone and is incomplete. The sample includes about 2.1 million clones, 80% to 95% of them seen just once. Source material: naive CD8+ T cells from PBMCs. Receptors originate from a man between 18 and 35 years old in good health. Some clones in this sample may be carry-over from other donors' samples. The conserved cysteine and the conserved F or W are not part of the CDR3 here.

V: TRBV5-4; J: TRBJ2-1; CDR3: ASSTGNEQF
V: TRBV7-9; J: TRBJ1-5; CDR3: ASSSTSQGISNQPQH
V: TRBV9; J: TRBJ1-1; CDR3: ASSATGTRNTEAF
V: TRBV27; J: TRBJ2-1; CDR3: ASSFGASGSWDEQF
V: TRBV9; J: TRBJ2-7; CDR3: ASSVGRGPYEQY
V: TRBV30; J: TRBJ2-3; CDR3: AWSPGDTQY
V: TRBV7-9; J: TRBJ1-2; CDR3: ATDNRDLYGYT
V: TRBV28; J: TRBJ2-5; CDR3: ASRTDRGPRETQY
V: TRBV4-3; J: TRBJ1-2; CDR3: ASSQDRLVAVSYGYT
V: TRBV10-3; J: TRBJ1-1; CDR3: AIKPSLNTEAF
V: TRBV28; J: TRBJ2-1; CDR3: ASSLKGFSGNNEQF
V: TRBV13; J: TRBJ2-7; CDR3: ASSLGPGQGRAGQY
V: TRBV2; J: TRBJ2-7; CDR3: ASSEGALAQRNLYEQY
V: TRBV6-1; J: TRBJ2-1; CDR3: ASSAPYFGENEQF
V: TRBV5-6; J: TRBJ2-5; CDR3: ASSLGVGAQY
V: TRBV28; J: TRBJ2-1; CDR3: ASSLGDSEAYNEQF
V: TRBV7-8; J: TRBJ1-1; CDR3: ASSSGEDRGTEAF
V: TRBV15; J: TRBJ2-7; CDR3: ATSTTGGYEQY
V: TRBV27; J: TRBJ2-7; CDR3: ASSSRTGRAYEQY
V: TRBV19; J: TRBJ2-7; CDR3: ASSGQGWNEQY
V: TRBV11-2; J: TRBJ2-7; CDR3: ASSLVVGTDYEQY
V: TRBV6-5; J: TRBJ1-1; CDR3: ASRHRDRLAEAF
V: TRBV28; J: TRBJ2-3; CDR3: ATPSRLSTDTQY
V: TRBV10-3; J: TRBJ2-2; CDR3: AISGRTGIDTGELF
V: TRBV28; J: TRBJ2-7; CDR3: ASSRPGGVYEQY
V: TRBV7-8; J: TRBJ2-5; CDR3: ASSYPRQGADETQY
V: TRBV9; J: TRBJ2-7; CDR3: ASSVGGKTGYEQY
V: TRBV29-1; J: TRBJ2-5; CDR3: SVELGDSEETQY
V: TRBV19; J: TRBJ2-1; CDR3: ASSREGLAARNEQF